The 29 T cell receptor beta chains below come from one sample, sequenced in a study of tumor-infiltrating lymphocytes in primary liver carcinoma. Both RNA and DNA were isolated together from around 20-30 mg of bulk tissue that had not been sorted. A constant-region primer primed TCR beta cDNA synthesis from about 530 ng of total RNA. Three nested multiplex PCR rounds, a slightly modified ARM-PCR, produced the libraries for TCR beta. Use of TRBV1-TRBV30 forward primers with a C-beta reverse primer characterized the first two PCR rounds, which lasted ten to eleven cycles each. TCRdb re-analysed the multiplex PCR reads in MiXCR, keeping a single row per CDR3 protein. The top ten hold about 29% of the sample, which has more than 40,000 distinct CDR3 sequences, around 64% seen once. Sequences were obtained from liver tumor tissue from sampling region 5. As to subset: tumor region T5, tumor centre. The receptor set was obtained from a man aged 40-55 years with primary liver carcinoma and hepatitis B virus infection.

Comment on this clonotype: At one boundary the junction diverges from the germline segment, which might be a read error. The chain couples TRBV29-1 to TRBJ2-3; 9 bases fit TRBD2. Germline loops: CDR1 SQVTM, CDR2 ANQGSEA. This CDR3 contains 16 residues. The CDR3 nucleotides read TGTAGCGTTGACTTTCTAGCGGGAAAGGGAGGAGATACGCAGTATTTT. The encoded protein is CSVDFLAGKGGDTQYF.

This clonotype was seen once. A much larger clone lies a single base off, so this may be a read error. The chain links TRBV11-2 to TRBJ2-3; no reliable D call. V lost 5 bases and J 4 bases, leaving 13 bases between the germline ends. Germline V lookup: CDR1 SGHAT, CDR2 FQNNGV. This CDR3 is 14 amino acids long. The CDR3, as DNA: TGTGCCAGCAGCCCATTTCTGCTGCCAGATACGCAGTATTTT. This codes for CASSPFLLPDTQYF.

Turning to this clonotype: This may arise from a read error, as a much more abundant clone is one base away. This CDR3 reads CVSSALYEQYF. The CDR3 nucleotides read TGTGTCAGCAGCGCCCTCTACGAGCAGTACTTC. The J gene is TRBJ2-7, the V gene TRBV7-9, with unresolved D. The CDR3 extends over 11 amino acids. Germline V lookup: CDR1 SEHNR, CDR2 FQNEAQ (reference sequence).

A word on this clonotype: One junction end disagrees with the germline gene, perhaps due to a read error. The V gene is TRBV14, the J gene TRBJ2-7; no reliable D call. The CDR3 consists of 13 residues. Germline V CDR1 and CDR2: SGHDN, FVKESK. The CDR3 coding sequence is TGTGCCAGCAGCCAAGGGACCTACTACGAGCAGCATTTC. Protein: CASSQGTYYEQHF.

The chain is built from TRBV7-8 and TRBJ2-3; perhaps TRBD1 as D (6 bases). The germline gives CDR1 SGHVS, CDR2 FQNEAQ. CDR3 size: 17 residues. Trimming stripped 3 bases from V and 1 base from J, with 17 bases between. The CDR3 bases are TGTGCCAGCAGCTTGAGGGACAAGATCTCCGGCACAGATACGCAGTATTTT. Translating gives CASSLRDKISGTDTQYF.

Worth noting for this clonotype: The CDR3 carries no conserved terminal phenylalanine or tryptophan, so it likely arises from a read error. The rearrangement joins TRBV6-2 or TRBV6-3 to TRBJ2-7; D remains unclear. The CDR3 runs to 12 residues. Germline CDR1 is MNHEY and CDR2 is SVGEGT. This CDR3 is CAGSYNPYEQYS. The CDR3, as DNA: TGTGCCGGCAGCTACAATCCATACGAGCAGTACTCC.

The CDR3: CASSMRGEQYF. The CDR3 nucleotides read TGTGCCAGCAGCATGCGGGGGGAGCAGTACTTC. The chain recombines TRBV13 with TRBJ2-7; 7 bases line up with TRBD2. The CDR3 loop spans 11 amino acids. Unmatched junction bases numbered 2, after V lost 5 bases and J lost 7 bases. CDR1 and CDR2 from the germline V gene are PRHDT and FYEKMQ (reference sequence). Full variable domain (outside the CDR3, taken from reference TRBV13 and TRBJ2-7): AAGVIQSPRHLIKEKRETATLKCYPIPRHDTVYWYQQGPGQDPQFLISFYEKMQSDKGSIPDRFSAQQFSDYHSELNMSSLELGDSALYFCASSMRGEQYFGPGTRLTVT.

The CDR3 reads CASSSTRDTEAFF. In nucleotides, the CDR3 is TGTGCCAGCAGCTCGACACGGGACACTGAAGCTTTCTTT. J is TRBJ1-1 and V is TRBV7-8; the D is unclear. Deletions cut 4 bases from V and 3 bases from J, with 9 bases between. This CDR3 has 13 residues. Germline V lookup: CDR1 SGHVS, CDR2 FQNEAQ.

Worth noting for this clonotype: This may arise from a read error, as a much more abundant clone is one base away. This chain uses TRBV7-9 with TRBJ1-1; 7 bases match TRBD1. Germline lookup yields CDR1 SEHNR and CDR2 FQNEAQ (reference sequence). This CDR3 comprises 11 residues. The CDR3 loop is CDIRQGTEAFF. The DNA of the CDR3 is TGTGACATTCGACAGGGAACTGAAGCTTTCTTT.

Notes on this clonotype: Relative to the germline gene, one junction end is altered; a read error may explain this. This sequence joins TRBV29-1 and TRBJ2-1; weak D call: TRBD2 (6 bases). CDR1 is SQVTM and CDR2 is ANQGSEA in the germline V gene. This CDR3 has 11 residues. In DNA form, the CDR3 reads TGCAGCCCCCGACTAGACAATGAGCGGTTCTTC. Translating gives CSPRLDNERFF.

A remark on this clonotype: The missing conserved phenylalanine or tryptophan at the end of this CDR3 makes a read error likely. The gene calls are TRBV11-2 and TRBJ2-7; TRBD2 might be the D (6 bases). Per germline, CDR1 SGHAT and CDR2 FQNNGV. Trimming took 5 bases from V and 3 from J, leaving 17 bases between them. The CDR3 length is 15 residues. CDR3 in DNA: TGTGCCAGCAGCCTCCGCGGGACTCTACTCTACGAGCAGTACTCC. Residues: CASSLRGTLLYEQYS.

Regarding this clonotype: The junction differs from germline at one of its ends, possibly a read error. This chain joins TRBV6-1 and TRBJ2-1; 8 bases map to TRBD1. The CDR3 has 14 amino acids. Germline V lookup: CDR1 MNHNS, CDR2 SASEGT. The CDR3 region is CASSEWQGADGLFF. CDR3 DNA sequence: TGTGCTAGCAGTGAATGGCAGGGGGCGGATGGGCTGTTCTTC.

The chain carries TRBV4-1 and TRBJ2-7; D is undetermined. This CDR3 has 15 residues. V was shortened by 1 base and J by 1 base, with 11 bases between the two germline ends. The germline CDR1 and CDR2 sequences are MGHRA and YSYEKL. The CDR3 region is CASSQVVAPSYEQYF. The CDR3 nucleotides read TGCGCCAGCAGCCAAGTTGTGGCGCCATCCTACGAGCAGTACTTC.

This clonotype showed up just once. Germline and junction disagree at one end, which may indicate a read error. The rearrangement uses TRBV4-1 and TRBJ2-1, with 8 bases fitting TRBD2. CDR1 MGHRA and CDR2 YSYEKL come from the germline V gene. This CDR3 spans 18 amino acids. DNA for the CDR3: TGCGCCAGCAGCCTAGGATTGATTAGCGGGACGGAGGGAAATGGGCAGTTCTTC. It codes for CASSLGLISGTEGNGQFF.

In its sample, this clonotype was seen a few times. It is likely a read error, because the conserved phenylalanine at the end of the CDR3 is missing. The chain has TRBV11-3 and TRBJ1-1, with D unresolved. This CDR3 comprises 13 residues. The germline gives CDR1 SGHNT, CDR2 YENEEA. This CDR3 reads CASSLAGGTEAFL. The CDR3 nucleotides read TGTGCCAGTAGCTTAGCAGGTGGGACTGAAGCTTTCTTG.

On this clonotype itself: No conserved phenylalanine or tryptophan ends this CDR3, so it is likely a read error. This chain links TRBV11-1 with TRBJ2-3; 9 bases align to TRBD2. In germline, CDR1 is SGHAT, CDR2 FQDESV (reference sequence). The CDR3 is made up of 16 amino acids. CDR3 DNA: TGTGCCAGCAGCCTCGGGACTAGCACACAATCAGATATGCAGTATCTT. Translation gives CASSLGTSTQSDMQYL.

The chain links TRBV12-3 or TRBV12-4 to TRBJ2-2; TRBD1 is a possible D gene (5 bases). The CDR3 covers 14 residues. DNA of the CDR3: TGTGTCAATGGGCTAGGGGAGAACACCGGGGAGCTGTTTTTT. Its translation: CVNGLGENTGELFF.

The chain joins TRBV11-2 to TRBJ2-1, with D tentatively TRBD2 (6 bases). The CDR3 spans 16 residues. Germline V gene sequence: CDR1 SGHAT, CDR2 FQNNGV. V lost 5 bases to trimming and J lost 12 bases, with 26 bases between them. CDR3 sequence: CASSHRLAEVPIGQFF. CDR3 nucleotides: TGTGCCAGCAGCCATCGATTAGCGGAGGTCCCAATAGGGCAGTTCTTC.

Concerning this clonotype: One end of the junction varies from germline; a read error may be responsible. The CDR3 bases are TGTGCCAGCAGCTTATGGAATAGCGGCCCGGGGGAGACCCAGTACTTT. This gives the protein CASSLWNSGPGETQYF. The genes are TRBV11-2 and TRBJ2-5; weak D call: TRBD2 (6 bases). CDR3 length: 16 residues. CDR1 and CDR2 (germline): SGHAT, FQNNGV.

To note about this clonotype: Because the CDR3 is missing its conserved closing phenylalanine or tryptophan, this is likely a read error. No DNA is shown, since the ends of the CDR3 on it are uncertain; the CDR3 is the one TCRdb lists. The J gene is TRBJ1-1, the V gene TRBV10-3. Germline V CDR1 and CDR2: ENHRY, SYGVKD. The CDR3 has 15 residues if both end residues are counted. This chain's CDR3 is CAISDTLGGRERASL.

In the case of this clonotype: This may be a read error, as it is one base from a much larger clone. For the CDR3, the DNA is TGTGCCAGCAGTCTTGGGAGTGGCCAGGCGGGCTATGGCTACACCTTC. Translation gives CASSLGSGQAGYGYTF. The chain employs TRBV6-6 and TRBJ1-2, with D unresolved. Per germline, CDR1 MNHNY and CDR2 SVGAGI (reference sequence). CDR3 length: 16 amino acids. V gave up 5 bases and J gave up 4 bases, with 20 bases separating them.

A note on this clonotype: This likely comes from a read error, as the CDR3 has no conserved phenylalanine or tryptophan at its end. The DNA is left out, because the CDR3 cannot be placed on it with certainty; the CDR3 is given as TCRdb lists it. This rearrangement joins TRBV5-1 to TRBJ2-1; the D segment call TRBD2 is taken from the table without a DNA check. Germline V gives CDR1 SGHRS, CDR2 YFSETQ. With termini counted, the CDR3 has 16 amino acids. Here the CDR3 reads CVSSLGGTSGTNEQFL.

This clonotype was recorded many times. The V gene is TRBV6-1, the J gene TRBJ1-5, with D uncertain. The CDR3 length is 14 residues. Germline lookup yields CDR1 MNHNS and CDR2 SASEGT. V was cut by 4 bases and J by 10 bases, with 17 bases left in between. The CDR3, as DNA: TGTGCCAGCAGTGTGGAGGCTGGTGTTGAACCCCAGCATTTT. Residues: CASSVEAGVEPQHF.

This clonotype has a count of ten or more. The gene calls are TRBV29-1 and TRBJ2-3, with D tentatively TRBD1 or TRBD2 (5 bases each). Looked up from germline, CDR1 is SQVTM and CDR2 is ANQGSEA. This CDR3 region has 14 residues. The V and J ends lost 1 base and 1 base respectively, with 9 bases between them. CDR3 sequence: CSVEGRDGTDTQYF. CDR3 nucleotides: TGCAGCGTTGAAGGTCGGGACGGCACAGATACGCAGTATTTT.

For this clonotype: It may be a read error: a sequence one base away is much more abundant. The CDR3 ends on some other residue instead of the conserved phenylalanine or tryptophan, so this is likely a read error. V is TRBV7-9 and J is TRBJ1-2; no clear D. Germline CDR1 SEHNR, CDR2 FQNEAQ (reference sequence). V was pared by 5 bases and J by 4 bases, with 11 bases between. The CDR3 has 13 amino acids. The CDR3 reads CASSPTTAYGYTI. For the CDR3, the DNA is TGTGCCAGCAGCCCTACAACAGCCTATGGCTACACCATC.

As regards this clonotype: One junction end does not reproduce the germline sequence, and a read error may be involved. The chain links TRBV11-2 to TRBJ2-3; no firm D call. There are 13 residues in the CDR3. Looked up from germline, CDR1 is SGHAT and CDR2 is FQNNGV. The CDR3: CASRRPGSDTQYF. Written as DNA, the CDR3 is TGTGCCAGCAGAAGACCCGGATCGGATACGCAATATTTT.

Note on this clonotype: An end of the junction differs from the germline gene, which may be a read error. This chain's CDR3 is CASGRHSSGSTIYF. The DNA for the CDR3 is TGTGCCAGCGGCAGGCATAGCTCTGGAAGCACCATATATTTT. The chain links TRBV6-5 to TRBJ1-3; D is unresolved. The CDR3 is made up of 14 amino acids. CDR1 MNHEY and CDR2 SVGAGI come from the germline V gene.

CDR3 region: CATSCRGVGELFF. The CDR3 bases are TGTGCCACCTCCTGCAGGGGGGTCGGGGAGCTGTTTTTT. The chain couples TRBV11-1 to TRBJ2-2; a weak D match, TRBD1 (7 bases). In germline, CDR1 is SGHAT, CDR2 FQDESV (reference sequence). The CDR3 extends over 13 amino acids. V lost 10 bases to trimming and J lost 7 bases, with 16 bases between them.

Of note for this clonotype: A junction end diverges from the germline sequence, so it may reflect a read error. The chain employs TRBV4-2 and TRBJ2-1, with D tentatively TRBD2 (6 bases). The CDR3 has 16 amino acids. CDR1 and CDR2 from the germline V gene are LGHNA and YNFKEQ. The CDR3 sequence: CASSPTSGISHNEQSF. CDR3 nucleotide sequence: TGTGCCAGCAGCCCGACTAGTGGGATCTCCCACAATGAGCAGTCCTTC.